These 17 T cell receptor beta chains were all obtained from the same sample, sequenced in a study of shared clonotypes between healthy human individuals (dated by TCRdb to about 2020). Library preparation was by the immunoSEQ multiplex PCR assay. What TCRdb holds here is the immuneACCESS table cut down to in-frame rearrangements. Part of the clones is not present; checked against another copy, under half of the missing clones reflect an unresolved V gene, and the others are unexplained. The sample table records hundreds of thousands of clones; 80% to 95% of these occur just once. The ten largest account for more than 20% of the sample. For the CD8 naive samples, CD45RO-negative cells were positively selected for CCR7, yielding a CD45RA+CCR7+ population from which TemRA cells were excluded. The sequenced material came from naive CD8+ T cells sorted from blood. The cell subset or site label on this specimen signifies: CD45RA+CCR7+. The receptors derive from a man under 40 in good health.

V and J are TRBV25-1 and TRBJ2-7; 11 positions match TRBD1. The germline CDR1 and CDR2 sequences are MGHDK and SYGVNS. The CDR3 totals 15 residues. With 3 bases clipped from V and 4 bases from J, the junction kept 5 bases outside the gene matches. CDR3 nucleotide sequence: TGTGCCAGCAGTGACCCGGGACAGGGGGTATACGAGCAGTACTTC. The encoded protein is CASSDPGQGVYEQYF.

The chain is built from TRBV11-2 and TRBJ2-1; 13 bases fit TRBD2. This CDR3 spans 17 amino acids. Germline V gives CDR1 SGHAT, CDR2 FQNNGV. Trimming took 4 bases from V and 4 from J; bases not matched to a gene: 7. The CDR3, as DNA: TGTGCCAGCAGCTCCAGGACTAGCGGGAGTGGGTACAATGAGCAGTTCTTC. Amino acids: CASSSRTSGSGYNEQFF. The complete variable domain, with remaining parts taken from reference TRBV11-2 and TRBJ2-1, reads EAGVAQSPRYKIIEKRQSVAFWCNPISGHATLYWYQQILGQGPKLLIQFQNNGVVDDSQLPKDRFSAERLKGVDSTLKIQPAKLEDSAVYLCASSSRTSGSGYNEQFFGPGTRLTVL.

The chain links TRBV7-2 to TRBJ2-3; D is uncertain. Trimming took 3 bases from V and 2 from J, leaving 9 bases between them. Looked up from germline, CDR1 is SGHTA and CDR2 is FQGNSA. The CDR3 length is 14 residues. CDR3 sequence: CASSFLELTDTQYF. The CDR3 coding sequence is TGTGCCAGCAGCTTTCTAGAACTCACAGATACGCAGTATTTT.

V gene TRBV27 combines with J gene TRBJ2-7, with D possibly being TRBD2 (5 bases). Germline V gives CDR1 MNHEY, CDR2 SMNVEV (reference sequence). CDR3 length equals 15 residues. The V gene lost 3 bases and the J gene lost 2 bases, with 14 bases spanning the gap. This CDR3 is CASSLTPGTPYEQYF. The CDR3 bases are TGTGCCAGCAGTTTGACCCCGGGAACCCCCTACGAGCAGTACTTC.

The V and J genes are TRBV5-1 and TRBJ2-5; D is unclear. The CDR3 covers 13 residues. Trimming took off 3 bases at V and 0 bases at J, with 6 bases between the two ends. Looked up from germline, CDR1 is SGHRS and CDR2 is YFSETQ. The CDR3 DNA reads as TGCGCCAGCAGCTCCGCGTACCAAGAGACCCAGTACTTC. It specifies CASSSAYQETQYF.

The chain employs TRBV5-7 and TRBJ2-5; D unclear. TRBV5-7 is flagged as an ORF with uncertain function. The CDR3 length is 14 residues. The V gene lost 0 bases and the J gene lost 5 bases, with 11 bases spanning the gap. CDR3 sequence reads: CASSLAWMMETQYF. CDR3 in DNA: TGTGCCAGCAGCTTGGCCTGGATGATGGAGACCCAGTACTTC.

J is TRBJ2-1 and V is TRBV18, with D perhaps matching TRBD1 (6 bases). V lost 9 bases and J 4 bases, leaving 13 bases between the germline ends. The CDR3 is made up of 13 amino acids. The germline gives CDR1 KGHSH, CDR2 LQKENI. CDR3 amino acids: CASLGTNYNEQFF. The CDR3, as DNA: TGTGCCAGTCTGGGGACAAATTACAATGAGCAGTTCTTC. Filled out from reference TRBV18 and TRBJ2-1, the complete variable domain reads NAGVMQNPRHLVRRRGQEARLRCSPMKGHSHVYWYRQLPEEGLKFMVYLQKENIIDESGMPKERFSAEFPKEGPSILRIQQVVRGDSAAYFCASLGTNYNEQFFGPGTRLTVL.

CDR3 residues: CASSYGSGYEQYF. In DNA, the CDR3 is TGTGCCAGCAGTTACGGTAGTGGATACGAGCAGTACTTC. The V gene is TRBV6-5, the J gene TRBJ2-7; unclear D gene. CDR1 MNHEY and CDR2 SVGAGI come from the germline V gene. The CDR3 contains 13 residues. Trimming shortened V by 2 bases and J by 4 bases, and 9 bases separated the two germline ends.

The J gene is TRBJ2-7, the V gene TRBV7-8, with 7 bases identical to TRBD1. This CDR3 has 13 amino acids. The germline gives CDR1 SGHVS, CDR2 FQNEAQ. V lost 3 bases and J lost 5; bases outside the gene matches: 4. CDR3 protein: CASSFYQGDEQYF. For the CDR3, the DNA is TGTGCCAGCAGCTTCTACCAGGGGGACGAGCAGTACTTC.

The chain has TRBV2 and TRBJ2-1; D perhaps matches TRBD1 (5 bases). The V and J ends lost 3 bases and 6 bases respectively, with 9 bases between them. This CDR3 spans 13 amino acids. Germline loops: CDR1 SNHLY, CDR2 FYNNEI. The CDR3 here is CASSDSRANEQFF. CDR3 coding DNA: TGTGCCAGCAGTGATTCCAGGGCCAATGAGCAGTTCTTC.

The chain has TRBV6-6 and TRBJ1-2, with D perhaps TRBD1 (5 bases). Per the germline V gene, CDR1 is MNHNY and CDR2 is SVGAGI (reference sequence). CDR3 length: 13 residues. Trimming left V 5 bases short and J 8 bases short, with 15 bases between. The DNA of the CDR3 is TGTGCCAGCAGTCAACAGTCGGGGCAAGGCTACACCTTC. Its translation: CASSQQSGQGYTF.

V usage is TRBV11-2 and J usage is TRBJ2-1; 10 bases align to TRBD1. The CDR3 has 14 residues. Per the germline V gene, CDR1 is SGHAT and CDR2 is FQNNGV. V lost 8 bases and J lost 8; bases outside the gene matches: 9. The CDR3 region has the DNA TGTGCCAGCGAGGGACAGGGGTTATGGGATGAGCAGTTCTTC. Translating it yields CASEGQGLWDEQFF.

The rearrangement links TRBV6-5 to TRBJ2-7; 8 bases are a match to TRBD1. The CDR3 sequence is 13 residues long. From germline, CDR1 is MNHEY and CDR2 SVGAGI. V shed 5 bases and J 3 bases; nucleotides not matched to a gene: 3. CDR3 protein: CASSQGQGYEQYF. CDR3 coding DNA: TGTGCCAGCAGTCAAGGACAGGGCTACGAGCAGTACTTC.

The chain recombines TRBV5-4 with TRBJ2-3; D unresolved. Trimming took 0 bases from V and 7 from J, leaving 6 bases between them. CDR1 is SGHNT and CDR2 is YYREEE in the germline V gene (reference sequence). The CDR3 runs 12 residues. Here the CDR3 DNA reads TGTGCCAGCAGCTTGGACGGCAATACGCAGTATTTT. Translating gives CASSLDGNTQYF.

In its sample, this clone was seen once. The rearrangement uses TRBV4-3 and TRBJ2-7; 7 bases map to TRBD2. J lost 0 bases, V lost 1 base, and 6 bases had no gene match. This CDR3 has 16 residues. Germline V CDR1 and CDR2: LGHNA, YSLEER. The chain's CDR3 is CASSQGVASGSYEQYF. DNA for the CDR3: TGCGCCAGCAGCCAAGGGGTAGCTAGCGGCTCCTACGAGCAGTACTTC.

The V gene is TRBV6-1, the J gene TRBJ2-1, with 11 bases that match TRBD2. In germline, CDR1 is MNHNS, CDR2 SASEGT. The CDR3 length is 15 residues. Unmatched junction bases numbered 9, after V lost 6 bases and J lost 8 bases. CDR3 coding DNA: TGTGCCAGCAGGCACGACGGGACTAGCGGCCATGAGCAGTTCTTC. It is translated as CASRHDGTSGHEQFF.

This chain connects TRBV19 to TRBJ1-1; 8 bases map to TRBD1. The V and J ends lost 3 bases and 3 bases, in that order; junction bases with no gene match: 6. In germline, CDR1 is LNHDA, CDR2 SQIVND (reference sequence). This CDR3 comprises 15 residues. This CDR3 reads CASSMTGVRDTEAFF. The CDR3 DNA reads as TGTGCCAGTAGTATGACAGGGGTTCGGGACACTGAAGCTTTCTTT. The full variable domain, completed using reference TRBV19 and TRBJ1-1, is DGGITQSPKYLFRKEGQNVTLSCEQNLNHDAMYWYRQDPGQGLRLIYYSQIVNDFQKGDIAEGYSVSREKKESFPLTVTSAQKNPTAFYLCASSMTGVRDTEAFFGQGTRLTVV.